The clone carrying this T cell receptor (beta chain) was observed at least ten times. Clinicians made diagnoses from clinical symptoms, serum thyroxine, TRAb, thyroid ultrasound and orbital computed tomography. The data were taken from a study of Graves' ophthalmopathy and Graves' hyperthyroidism. RNA transcripts were the source from which TCR beta CDR3 regions were amplified. In the first round, RT-PCR was carried out with HTBI primers, and a multiplex PCR formed the second round. Each CDR3 protein is one row after TCRdb ran MiXCR on the multiplex PCR reads. The sample gives roughly 480,000 distinct CDR3 sequences, approximately 15% of which show up once; over 8% is in the top ten. This CDR3 comprises 16 residues. The germline CDR1 and CDR2 sequences are LNHDA and SQIVND (reference sequence). V was trimmed by 3 bases and J by 3 bases, leaving 18 bases between them.

The sequencing sample was made of blood. The J gene is TRBJ2-7, the V gene TRBV19; D not resolved. This clonotype originated in a young woman with Graves' ophthalmopathy. CDR3 nucleotides: TGTGCCAGTAGTATTTATCGTGTCGCCCGATACTACGAGCAGTACTTC. Translating gives CASSIYRVARYYEQYF.